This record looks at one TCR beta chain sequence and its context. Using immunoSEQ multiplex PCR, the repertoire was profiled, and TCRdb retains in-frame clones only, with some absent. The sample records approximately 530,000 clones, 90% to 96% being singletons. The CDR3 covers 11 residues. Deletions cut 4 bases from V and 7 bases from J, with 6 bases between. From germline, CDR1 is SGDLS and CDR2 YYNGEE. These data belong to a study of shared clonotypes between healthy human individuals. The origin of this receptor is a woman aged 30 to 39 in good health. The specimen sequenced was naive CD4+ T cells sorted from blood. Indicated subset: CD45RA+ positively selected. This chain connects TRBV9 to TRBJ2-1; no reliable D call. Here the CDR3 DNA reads TGTGCCAGCAGCTTAGGGAATGAGCAGTTCTTC. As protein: CASSLGNEQFF.